The rows below give T cell receptor beta chains drawn from one sample of a study of blood T cells in healthy people across ages. TCRdb ran MiXCR on the 5' RACE reads and lists one entry per CDR3 protein. In the table there are around 1,000,000 distinct CDR3 sequences, about 25% of which are singletons. This sample also belongs to another study, concerning T cells of mothers and their children.

Sequencing was performed on blood. These receptors were taken from a girl under 10 years old in good health. The CDR3 runs from the conserved cysteine through the conserved F or W. A D gene is named only where the DNA matches it firmly. Not all rows give a size; the values are once, few, many and, for expanded clones, a class.

v_call	d_call	j_call	clone_size	cdr3_nt	cdr3_aa
TRBV27	.	TRBJ2-5	few	TGTGCCAACAGTAGCGGCGAGACCCAGTACTTC	CANSSGETQYF
TRBV27	.	TRBJ2-3	few	TGTGCCAGCAAACAGGACAGAGATACGCAGTATTTT	CASKQDRDTQYF
TRBV7-2	TRBD2	TRBJ2-1	few	TGTGCCAGCAGCTCGGTAGCGGGGGAAGGCAATGAGCAGTTCTTC	CASSSVAGEGNEQFF
TRBV19	.	TRBJ1-1	.	TGTGCCAGTAGTATAGGAGGCGGTCCCACTGAAGCTTTCTTT	CASSIGGGPTEAFF
TRBV19	.	TRBJ1-1	few	TGTGCCAGTAGCTATAGGACCGATGCGAACACTGAAGCTTTCTTT	CASSYRTDANTEAFF
TRBV6-1	TRBD2	TRBJ2-2	few	TGTGCCAGCAGTCATAATCCAGCGGGAGTTTTCACCGGGGAGCTGTTTTTT	CASSHNPAGVFTGELFF
TRBV7-2	TRBD2	TRBJ2-5	few	TGTGCCAGCAGCTCCCGGACTAGCGGGGACCAGACCCAGTACTTC	CASSSRTSGDQTQYF
TRBV4-1	.	TRBJ2-4	.	TGCGCCAGCAGCCTACCGGGGCCAATTCAGTACTTC	CASSLPGPIQYF
TRBV11-2	.	TRBJ2-5	.	TGTGCCAGCAGCCTTGAGAGGGTTCTGTGGAACCAGTACTTC	CASSLERVLWNQYF
TRBV29-1	.	TRBJ1-1	.	TGCAGCGTTGATTTATCTGAAGCTTTCTTT	CSVDLSEAFF
TRBV2	TRBD1	TRBJ2-1	.	TGTGCCAGCAGTGGGGACAGGGGGCTACACAATGAGCAGTTCTTC	CASSGDRGLHNEQFF
TRBV29-1	.	TRBJ2-7	.	TGCAGCGCCTCGAACGGGGTAGGATACGAGCAGTACTTC	CSASNGVGYEQYF
TRBV29-1	.	TRBJ1-2	.	TGCAGCGTTGAAGATCTGGTTGCAGAAGGCTATGGCTACACCTTC	CSVEDLVAEGYGYTF
TRBV4-3	.	TRBJ1-5	.	TGCGCCAGCAGCCAAGATTGGGGGGAGCGGGGGTTTTTCGGCAATCAGCCCCAGCATTTT	CASSQDWGERGFFGNQPQHF
TRBV13	.	TRBJ2-5	few	TGTGCCAGCAGCTTATCCTCAGGGACACCTCAAGAGACCCAGTACTTC	CASSLSSGTPQETQYF
TRBV14	.	TRBJ2-1	few	TGTGCCAGCAGCCAAGGTCATTATAAGTTCTTC	CASSQGHYKFF
TRBV7-9	TRBD2	TRBJ2-7	.	TGTGCCAGCTCTCCGGGACTAGCAACCGAGCAGTACTTC	CASSPGLATEQYF
TRBV12-3/TRBV12-4	.	TRBJ1-2	.	TGTGCCAGCAGTTTGGCAGCGGGGGACGTTAGCTACACCTTC	CASSLAAGDVSYTF
TRBV7-2	.	TRBJ2-1	few	TGTGCCAGCAGCGCGTTGGACGGTTACAATGAGCAGTTCTTC	CASSALDGYNEQFF
TRBV27	.	TRBJ2-2	.	TGTGCCAGCAGTTTGTATCGGTCCGGGGAGCTGTTTTTT	CASSLYRSGELFF
TRBV6-1	.	TRBJ1-4	few	TGTGCCAGCAGTGAATTGTATGCAACTAATGAAAAACTGTTTTTT	CASSELYATNEKLFF
TRBV20-1	TRBD2	TRBJ2-1	few	TGCAGTGCCACCCGGGGACTAGCGGCGTACAATGAGCAGTTCTTC	CSATRGLAAYNEQFF